The clone carrying this T cell receptor beta chain has only one observation. The data originate from a study of blood T cell repertoires in COVID-19. Study background: COVID-19 samples from acute and convalescent phases originated in the United States, Italy and Spain.

Repertoires were generated with immunoSEQ multiplex PCR, while TCRdb's copy carries only in-frame clones and drops some. This sample has approximately 330,000 clones, with around 85% found just once. Material: PBMCs or T cells enriched from blood (not recorded which). The clonotype originates from a woman in her thirties or forties with acute COVID-19.

CDR3: CASSLTLAGGRRDTQYF. The CDR3, as DNA: TGTGCCAGCAGCTTAACACTAGCGGGGGGGCGGCGAGATACGCAGTATTTT. The rearrangement links TRBV7-6 to TRBJ2-3; 13 nucleotides line up with TRBD2. The germline gives CDR1 SGHVS, CDR2 FNYEAQ. The CDR3 contains 17 residues. The ends lost 2 bases at V and 5 bases at J; junction bases unmatched: 7.